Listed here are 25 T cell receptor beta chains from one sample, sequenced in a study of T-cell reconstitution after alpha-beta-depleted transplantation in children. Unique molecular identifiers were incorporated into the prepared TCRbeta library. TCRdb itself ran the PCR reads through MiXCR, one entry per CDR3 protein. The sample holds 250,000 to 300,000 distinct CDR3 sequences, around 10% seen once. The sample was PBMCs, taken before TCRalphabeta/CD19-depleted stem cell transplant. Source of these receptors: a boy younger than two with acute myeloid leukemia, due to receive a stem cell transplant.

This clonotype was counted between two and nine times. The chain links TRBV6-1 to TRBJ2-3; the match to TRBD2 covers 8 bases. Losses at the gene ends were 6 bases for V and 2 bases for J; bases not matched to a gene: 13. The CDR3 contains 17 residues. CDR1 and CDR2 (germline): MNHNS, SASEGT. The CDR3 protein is CASSSEGSGDITDTQYF. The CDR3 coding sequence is TGTGCCAGCAGCAGCGAGGGTAGCGGGGATATCACAGATACGCAGTATTTT.

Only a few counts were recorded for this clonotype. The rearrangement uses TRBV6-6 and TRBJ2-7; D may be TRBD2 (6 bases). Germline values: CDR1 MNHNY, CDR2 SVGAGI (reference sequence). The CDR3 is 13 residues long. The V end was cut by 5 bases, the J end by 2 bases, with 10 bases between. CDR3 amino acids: CASSPGRTYEQYF. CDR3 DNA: TGTGCCAGCAGTCCAGGGAGGACCTACGAGCAGTACTTC.

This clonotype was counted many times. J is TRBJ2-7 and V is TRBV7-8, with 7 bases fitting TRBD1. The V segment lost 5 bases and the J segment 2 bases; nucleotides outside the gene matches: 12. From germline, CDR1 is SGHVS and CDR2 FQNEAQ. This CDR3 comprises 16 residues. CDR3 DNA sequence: TGTGCCAGCAGCGCCCGCCCCCGGGACAGCCCCTACGAGCAGTACTTC. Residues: CASSARPRDSPYEQYF.

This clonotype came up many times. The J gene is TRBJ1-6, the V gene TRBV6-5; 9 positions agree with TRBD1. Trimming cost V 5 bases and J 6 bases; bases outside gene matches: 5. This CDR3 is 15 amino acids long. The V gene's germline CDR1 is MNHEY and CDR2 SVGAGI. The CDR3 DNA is TGTGCCAGCAGTCCATCGGGACAGGGTAATTCACCCCTCCACTTT. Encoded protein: CASSPSGQGNSPLHF.

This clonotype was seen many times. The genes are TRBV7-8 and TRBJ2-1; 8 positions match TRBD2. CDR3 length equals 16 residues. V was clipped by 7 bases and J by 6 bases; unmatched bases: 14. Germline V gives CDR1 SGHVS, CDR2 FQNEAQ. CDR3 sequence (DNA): TGTGCCAGCACCCCCATTATGGTAGCGGGAACCAATGAGCAGTTCTTC. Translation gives CASTPIMVAGTNEQFF.

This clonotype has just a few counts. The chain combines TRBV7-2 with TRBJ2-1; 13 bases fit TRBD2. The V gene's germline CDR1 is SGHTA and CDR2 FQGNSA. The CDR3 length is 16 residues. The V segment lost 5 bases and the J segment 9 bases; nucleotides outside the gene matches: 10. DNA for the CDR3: TGTGCCAGCAGCCCCCAGGGACTAGCGGGATGGAGTGAGCAGTTCTTC. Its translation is CASSPQGLAGWSEQFF.

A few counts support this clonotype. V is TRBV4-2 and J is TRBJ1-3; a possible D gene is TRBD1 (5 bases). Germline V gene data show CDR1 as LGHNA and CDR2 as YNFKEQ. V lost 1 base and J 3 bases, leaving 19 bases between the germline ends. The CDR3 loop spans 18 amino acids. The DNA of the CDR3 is TGTGCCAGCAGCCAAGTCCCAGGGAGGAAAGGTGATGGAAACACCATATATTTT. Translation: CASSQVPGRKGDGNTIYF.

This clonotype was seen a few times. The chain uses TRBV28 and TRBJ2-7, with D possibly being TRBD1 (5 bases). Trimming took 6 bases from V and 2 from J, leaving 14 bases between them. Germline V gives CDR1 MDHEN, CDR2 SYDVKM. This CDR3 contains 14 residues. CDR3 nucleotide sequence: TGTGCCAGCAGCGACCAGAGACAGCCCTACGAGCAGTACTTC. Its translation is CASSDQRQPYEQYF.

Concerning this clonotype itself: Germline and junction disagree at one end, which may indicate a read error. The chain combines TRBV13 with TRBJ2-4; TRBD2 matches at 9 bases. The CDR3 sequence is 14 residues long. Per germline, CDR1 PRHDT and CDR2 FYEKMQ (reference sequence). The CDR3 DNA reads TGTGCCAGCAGCTTAGACGCGGGGGGGGACATTCAGTCCTTC. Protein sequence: CASSLDAGGDIQSF.

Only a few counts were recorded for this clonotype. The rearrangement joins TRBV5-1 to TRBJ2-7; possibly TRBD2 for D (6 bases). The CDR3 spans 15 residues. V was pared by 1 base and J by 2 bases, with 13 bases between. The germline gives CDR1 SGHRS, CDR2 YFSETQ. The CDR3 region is CASSLPVGSAYEQYF. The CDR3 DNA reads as TGCGCCAGCAGCTTGCCGGTCGGGAGCGCCTACGAGCAGTACTTC.

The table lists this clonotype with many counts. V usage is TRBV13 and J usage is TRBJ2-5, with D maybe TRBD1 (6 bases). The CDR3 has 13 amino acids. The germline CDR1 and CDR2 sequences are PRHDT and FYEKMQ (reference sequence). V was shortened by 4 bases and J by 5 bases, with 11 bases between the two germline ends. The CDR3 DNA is TGTGCCAGCAGCTACGACAGGCAGGAGACCCAGTACTTC. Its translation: CASSYDRQETQYF.

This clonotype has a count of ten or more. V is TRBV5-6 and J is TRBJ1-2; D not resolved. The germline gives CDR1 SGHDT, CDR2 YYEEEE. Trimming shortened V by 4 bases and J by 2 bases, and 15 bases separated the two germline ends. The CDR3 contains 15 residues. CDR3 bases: TGTGCCAGCAGCCTTTTAGGCAGGACCAACTATGGCTACACCTTC. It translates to CASSLLGRTNYGYTF.

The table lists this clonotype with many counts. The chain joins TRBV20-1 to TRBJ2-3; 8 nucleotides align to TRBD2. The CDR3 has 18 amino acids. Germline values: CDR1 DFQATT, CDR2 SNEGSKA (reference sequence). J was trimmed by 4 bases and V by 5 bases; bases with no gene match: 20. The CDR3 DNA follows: TGCAGTGCTGTACCTCCATTCCTAGCGAGCGGGAGTCCAGATACGCAGTATTTT. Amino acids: CSAVPPFLASGSPDTQYF.

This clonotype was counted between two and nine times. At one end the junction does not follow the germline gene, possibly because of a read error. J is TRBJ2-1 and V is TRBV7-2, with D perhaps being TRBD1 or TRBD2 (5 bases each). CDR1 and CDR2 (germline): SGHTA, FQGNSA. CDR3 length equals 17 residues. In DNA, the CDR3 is TGTGCCAGCAGCTTAGTAACGGGGCAGGGTCGGAACAATGAGCTGTTCTTC. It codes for CASSLVTGQGRNNELFF.

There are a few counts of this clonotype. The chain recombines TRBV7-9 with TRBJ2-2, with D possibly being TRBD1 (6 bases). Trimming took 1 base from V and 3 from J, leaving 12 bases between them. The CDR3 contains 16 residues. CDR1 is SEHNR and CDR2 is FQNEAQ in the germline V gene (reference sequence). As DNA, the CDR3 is TGTGCCAGCAGCTTAGACAACAGGGCTGACACCGGGGAGCTGTTTTTT. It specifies CASSLDNRADTGELFF.

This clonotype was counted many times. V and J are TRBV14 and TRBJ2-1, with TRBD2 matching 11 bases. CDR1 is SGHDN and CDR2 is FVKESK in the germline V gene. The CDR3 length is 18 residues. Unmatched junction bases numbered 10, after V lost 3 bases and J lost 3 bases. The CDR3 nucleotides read TGTGCCAGCAGCCACCCAACTAGCGGGAGTCCAGTCTACAATGAGCAGTTCTTC. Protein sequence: CASSHPTSGSPVYNEQFF.

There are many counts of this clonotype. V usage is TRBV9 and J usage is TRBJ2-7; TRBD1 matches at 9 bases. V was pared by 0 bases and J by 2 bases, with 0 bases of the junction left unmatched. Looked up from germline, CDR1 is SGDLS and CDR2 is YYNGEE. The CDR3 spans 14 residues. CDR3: CASSVGQGAYEQYF. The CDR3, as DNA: TGTGCCAGCAGCGTAGGACAGGGGGCCTACGAGCAGTACTTC. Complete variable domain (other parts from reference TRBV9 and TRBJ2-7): DSGVTQTPKHLITATGQRVTLRCSPRSGDLSVYWYQQSLDQGLQFLIQYYNGEERAKGNILERFSAQQFPDLHSELNLSSLELGDSALYFCASSVGQGAYEQYFGPGTRLTVT.

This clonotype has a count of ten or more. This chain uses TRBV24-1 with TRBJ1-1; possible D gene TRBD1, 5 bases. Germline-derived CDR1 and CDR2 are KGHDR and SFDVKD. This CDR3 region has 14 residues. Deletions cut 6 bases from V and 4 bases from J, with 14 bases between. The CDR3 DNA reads TGTGCCACCAGTAAGGGGCCCGGAGCCACTGAAGCTTTCTTT. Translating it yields CATSKGPGATEAFF.

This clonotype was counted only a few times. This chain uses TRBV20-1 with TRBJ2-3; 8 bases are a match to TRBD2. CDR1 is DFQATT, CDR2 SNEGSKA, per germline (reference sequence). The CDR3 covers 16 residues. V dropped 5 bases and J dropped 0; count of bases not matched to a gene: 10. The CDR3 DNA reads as TGCAGTGCTCCTATACATCTAGCGGGCAGCACAGATACGCAGTATTTT. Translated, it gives CSAPIHLAGSTDTQYF.

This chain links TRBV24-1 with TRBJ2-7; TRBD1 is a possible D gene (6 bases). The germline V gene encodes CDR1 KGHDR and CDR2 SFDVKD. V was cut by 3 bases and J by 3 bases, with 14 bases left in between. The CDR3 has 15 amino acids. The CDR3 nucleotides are TGTGCCACCAGTGATCCCAGGGGCGACTACTACGAGCAGTACTTC. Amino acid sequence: CATSDPRGDYYEQYF.

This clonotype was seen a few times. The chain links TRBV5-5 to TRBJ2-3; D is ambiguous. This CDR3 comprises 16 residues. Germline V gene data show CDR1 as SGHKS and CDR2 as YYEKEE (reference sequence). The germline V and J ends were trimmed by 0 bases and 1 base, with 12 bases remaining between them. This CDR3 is CASSLVLGGRTDTQYF. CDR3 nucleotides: TGTGCCAGCAGCTTGGTTCTAGGTGGCCGCACAGATACGCAGTATTTT.

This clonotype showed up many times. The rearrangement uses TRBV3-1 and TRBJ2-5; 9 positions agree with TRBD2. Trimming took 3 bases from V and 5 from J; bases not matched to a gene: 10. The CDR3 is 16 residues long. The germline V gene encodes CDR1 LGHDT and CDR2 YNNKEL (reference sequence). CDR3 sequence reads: CASSHLARGGRETQYF. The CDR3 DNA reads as TGTGCCAGCAGCCATTTGGCGCGGGGGGGCCGGGAGACCCAGTACTTC.

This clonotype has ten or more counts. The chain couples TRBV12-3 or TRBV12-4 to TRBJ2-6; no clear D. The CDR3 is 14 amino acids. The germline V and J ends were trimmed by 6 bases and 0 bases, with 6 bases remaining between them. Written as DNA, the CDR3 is TGTGCCAGCAGGGTACCCTCTGGGGCCAACGTCCTGACTTTC. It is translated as CASRVPSGANVLTF.

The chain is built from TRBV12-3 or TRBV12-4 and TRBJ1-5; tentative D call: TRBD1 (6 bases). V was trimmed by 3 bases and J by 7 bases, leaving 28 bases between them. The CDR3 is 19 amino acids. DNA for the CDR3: TGTGCCAGCAGTTTTTGGTGGGGGGGACAAAAAGGGTTCGGGCAGCCCCAGCATTTT. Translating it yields CASSFWWGGQKGFGQPQHF.

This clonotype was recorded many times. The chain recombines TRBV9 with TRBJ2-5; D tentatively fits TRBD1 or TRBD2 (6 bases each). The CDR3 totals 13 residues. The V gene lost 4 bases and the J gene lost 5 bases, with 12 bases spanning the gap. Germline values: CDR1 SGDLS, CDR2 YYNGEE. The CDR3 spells CASSIGGFETQYF. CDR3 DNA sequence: TGTGCCAGCAGCATAGGGGGGTTCGAGACCCAGTACTTC.